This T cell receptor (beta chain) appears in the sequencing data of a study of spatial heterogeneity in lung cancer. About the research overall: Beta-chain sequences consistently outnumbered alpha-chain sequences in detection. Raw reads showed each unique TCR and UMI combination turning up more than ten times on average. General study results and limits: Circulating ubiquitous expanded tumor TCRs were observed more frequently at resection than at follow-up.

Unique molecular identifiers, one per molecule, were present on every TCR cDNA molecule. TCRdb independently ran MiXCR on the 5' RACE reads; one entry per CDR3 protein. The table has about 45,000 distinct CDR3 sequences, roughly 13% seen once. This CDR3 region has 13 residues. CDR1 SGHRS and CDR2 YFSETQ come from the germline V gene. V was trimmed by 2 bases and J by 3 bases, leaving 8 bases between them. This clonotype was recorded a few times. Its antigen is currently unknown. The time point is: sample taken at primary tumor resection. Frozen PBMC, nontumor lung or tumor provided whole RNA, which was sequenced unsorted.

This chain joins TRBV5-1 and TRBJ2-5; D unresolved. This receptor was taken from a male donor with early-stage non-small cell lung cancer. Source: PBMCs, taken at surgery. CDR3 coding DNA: TGCGCCAGCAGCTTAGGTAGAGAAGAGACCCAGTACTTC. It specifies CASSLGREETQYF.